The rows below give T cell receptor beta chains drawn from one sample of a study of T cells expressing NK-cell markers. TCRdb re-called the 5' RACE reads and shows each CDR3 protein once, DNA omitted. With 16,000 or so distinct CDR3 sequences in the sample, the ten largest clones hold over 50%. Specimen: blood T cells: a sorted CD56 or NKG2C T cell subset, CD4+ or CD8+ T cells, or bulk PBMC T cells (not recorded which). The receptors stem from a man aged 18 to 69 in good health. Both conserved end residues are part of each CDR3. The order of the fields is V gene, J gene, CDR3 protein.

TRBV10-3	TRBJ2-2	CAISRQPPMGDTNTGELFF
TRBV6-6	TRBJ2-7	CASRWGYEQYF
TRBV7-9	TRBJ2-2	CASSLASSGGLLFF
TRBV20-1	TRBJ2-7	CSAPEGARTRYEQYF
TRBV5-4	TRBJ2-7	CASSLDTGPYEQYF
TRBV4-3	TRBJ2-1	CASSQRDRSHEQFF
TRBV5-1	TRBJ2-1	CASSPLGADSSYNEQFF
TRBV7-2	TRBJ2-5	CASSLTPSQLGETQYF
TRBV6-1	TRBJ2-1	CASRSLDSYNEQFF
TRBV3-1	TRBJ2-1	CASSPGAATNEQFF
TRBV5-1	TRBJ2-6	CASSLRRLSGANVLTF
TRBV6-2/TRBV6-3	TRBJ2-7	CASTTGAAYEQYF
TRBV6-5	TRBJ1-6	CASRYYTSHSPLHF
TRBV11-1	TRBJ2-5	CASSSEGRETQYF
TRBV6-1	TRBJ2-3	CASSEVTSSTDTQYF
TRBV12-3/TRBV12-4	TRBJ1-1	CASRGQVEAFF
TRBV28	TRBJ1-5	CASRTGGDGGNQPQHF
TRBV11-2	TRBJ2-1	CASSLEQGLILNEQFF
TRBV10-3	TRBJ2-5	CAISDFDRSEETQYF